The present TCR beta chain was sequenced within a study of beta chain features in type 1 diabetes. The wider study: Healthy donors and patients had similar age, gender and cell yields.

Expressed TCRB transcripts were sequenced because the entire RNA isolate underwent reverse transcription. Produced via immunoSEQ multiplex PCR; TCRdb's table is partial and in-frame only. The table lists 200,000 to 300,000 clones, about 20% of them singletons. CDR1 is SGHNT, CDR2 YYREEE, per germline (reference sequence). V lost 3 bases and J lost 2, with 8 bases in between. The CDR3 has 13 amino acids. Cell sorting via CD45RO/CCR7/CD25/CD127/CD95/CD27 was performed to obtain CD4+ naive, central memory, regulatory and stem cell-like memory cells. On this clone: Its antigen is as yet unknown.

Study-wide findings and caveats: In all four CD4+ subsets, TCRB CDR3 length was significantly, moderately reduced in type 1 diabetes.

The chain employs TRBV5-4 and TRBJ1-2, with D perhaps matching TRBD1 (6 bases). The source material was naive CD4+ T cells from blood. This TCR was recovered from a woman in her thirties or forties with type 1 diabetes. The CDR3 region is CASSYQGNYGYTF. CDR3 nucleotide sequence: TGTGCCAGCAGCTACCAGGGGAACTATGGCTACACCTTC.